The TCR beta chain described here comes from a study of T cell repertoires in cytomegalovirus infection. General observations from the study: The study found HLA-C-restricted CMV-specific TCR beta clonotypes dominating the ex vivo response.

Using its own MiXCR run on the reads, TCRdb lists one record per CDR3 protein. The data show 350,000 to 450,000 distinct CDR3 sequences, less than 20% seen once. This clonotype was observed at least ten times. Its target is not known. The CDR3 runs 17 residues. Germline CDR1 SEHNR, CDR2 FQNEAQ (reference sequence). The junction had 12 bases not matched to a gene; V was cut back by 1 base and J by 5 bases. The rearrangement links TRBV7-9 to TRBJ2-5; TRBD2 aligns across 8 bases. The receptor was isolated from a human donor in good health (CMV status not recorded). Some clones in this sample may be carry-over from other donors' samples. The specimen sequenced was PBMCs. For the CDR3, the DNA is TGTGCCAGCAGCTTAGAGAGCGGGAGCGACGGCCGGGAGACCCAGTACTTC. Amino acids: CASSLESGSDGRETQYF.